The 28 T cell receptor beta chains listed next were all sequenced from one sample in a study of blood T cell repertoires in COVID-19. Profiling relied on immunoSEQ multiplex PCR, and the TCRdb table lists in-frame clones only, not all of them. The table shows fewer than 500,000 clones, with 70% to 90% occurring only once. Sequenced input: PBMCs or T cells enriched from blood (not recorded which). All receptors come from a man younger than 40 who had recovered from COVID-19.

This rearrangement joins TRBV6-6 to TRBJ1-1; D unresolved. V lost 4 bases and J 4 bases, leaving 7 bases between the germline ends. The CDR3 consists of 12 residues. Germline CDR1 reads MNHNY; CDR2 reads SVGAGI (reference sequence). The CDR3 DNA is TGTGCCAGCAGTTTTGGAGGCACTGAAGCTTTCTTT. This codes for CASSFGGTEAFF.

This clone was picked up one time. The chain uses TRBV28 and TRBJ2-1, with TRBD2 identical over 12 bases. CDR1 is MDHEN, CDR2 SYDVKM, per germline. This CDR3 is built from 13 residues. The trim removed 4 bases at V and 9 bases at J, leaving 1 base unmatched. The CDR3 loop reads CASSSGLAGEQFF. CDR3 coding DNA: TGTGCCAGCAGTTCGGGACTAGCGGGTGAGCAGTTCTTC.

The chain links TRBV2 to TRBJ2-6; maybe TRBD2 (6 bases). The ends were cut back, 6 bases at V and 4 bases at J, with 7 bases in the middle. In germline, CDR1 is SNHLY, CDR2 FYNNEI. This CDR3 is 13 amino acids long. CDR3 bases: TGTGCCAGCAGGGGAGGAGGGGCCAACGTCCTGACTTTC. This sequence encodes CASRGGGANVLTF.

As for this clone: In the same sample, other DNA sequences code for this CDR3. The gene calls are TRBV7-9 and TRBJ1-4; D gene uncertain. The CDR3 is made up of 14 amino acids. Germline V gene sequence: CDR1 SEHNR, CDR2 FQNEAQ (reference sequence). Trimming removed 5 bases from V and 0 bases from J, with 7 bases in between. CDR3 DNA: TGTGCCAGCAGCCCCGGTACAACTAATGAAAAACTGTTTTTT. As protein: CASSPGTTNEKLFF.

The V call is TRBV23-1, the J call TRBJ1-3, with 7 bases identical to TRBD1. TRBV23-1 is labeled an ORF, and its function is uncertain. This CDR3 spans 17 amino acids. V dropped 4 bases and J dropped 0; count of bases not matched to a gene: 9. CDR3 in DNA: TGCGCCAGCAGTCCGATGAGGGGGCCTTACTCTGGAAACACCATATATTTT. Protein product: CASSPMRGPYSGNTIYF.

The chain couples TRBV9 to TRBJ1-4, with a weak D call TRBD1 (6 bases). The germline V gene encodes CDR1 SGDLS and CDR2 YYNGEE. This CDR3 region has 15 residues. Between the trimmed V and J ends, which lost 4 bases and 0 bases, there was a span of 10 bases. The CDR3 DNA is TGTGCCAGCAGCCCCGGGACATCAACTAATGAAAAACTGTTTTTT. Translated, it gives CASSPGTSTNEKLFF.

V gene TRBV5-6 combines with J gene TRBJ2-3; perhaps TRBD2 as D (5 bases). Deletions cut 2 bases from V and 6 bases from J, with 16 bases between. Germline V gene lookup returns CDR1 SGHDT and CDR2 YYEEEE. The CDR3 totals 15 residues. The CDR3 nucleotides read TGTGCCAGCAGCTTCTCGGGGTCCCCCGCGGATACGCAGTATTTT. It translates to CASSFSGSPADTQYF.

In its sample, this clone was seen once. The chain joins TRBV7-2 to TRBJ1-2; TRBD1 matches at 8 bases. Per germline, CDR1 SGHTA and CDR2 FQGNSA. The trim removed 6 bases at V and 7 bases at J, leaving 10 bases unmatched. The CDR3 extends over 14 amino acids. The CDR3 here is CASRPRTGQSGYTF. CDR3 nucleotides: TGTGCCAGCAGACCTCGGACAGGGCAAAGTGGCTACACCTTC.

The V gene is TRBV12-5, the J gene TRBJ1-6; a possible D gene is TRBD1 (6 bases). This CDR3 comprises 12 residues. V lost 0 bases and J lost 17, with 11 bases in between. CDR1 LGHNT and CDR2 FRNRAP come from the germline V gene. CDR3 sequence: CASGLVRGGIHF. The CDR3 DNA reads TGTGCTAGTGGTTTGGTACGAGGGGGAATCCACTTT.

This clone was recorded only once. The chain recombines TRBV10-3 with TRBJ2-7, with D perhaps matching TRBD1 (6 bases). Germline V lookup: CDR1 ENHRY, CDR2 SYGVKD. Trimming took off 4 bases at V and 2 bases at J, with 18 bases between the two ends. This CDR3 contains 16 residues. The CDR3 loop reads CAISAGLTGQTYEQYF. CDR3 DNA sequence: TGTGCCATCAGTGCTGGGCTAACAGGACAGACCTACGAGCAGTACTTC.

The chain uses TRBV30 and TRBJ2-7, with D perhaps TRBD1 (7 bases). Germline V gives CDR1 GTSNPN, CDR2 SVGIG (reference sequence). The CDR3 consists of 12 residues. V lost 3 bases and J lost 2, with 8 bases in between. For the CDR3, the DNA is TGTGCCTGGAGCAGGGGGGCCTACGAGCAGTACTTC. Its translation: CAWSRGAYEQYF. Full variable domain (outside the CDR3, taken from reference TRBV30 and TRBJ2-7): SQTIHQWPATLVQPVGSPLSLECTVEGTSNPNLYWYRQAAGRGLQLLFYSVGIGQISSEVPQNLSASRPQDRQFILSSKKLLLSDSGFYLCAWSRGAYEQYFGPGTRLTVT.

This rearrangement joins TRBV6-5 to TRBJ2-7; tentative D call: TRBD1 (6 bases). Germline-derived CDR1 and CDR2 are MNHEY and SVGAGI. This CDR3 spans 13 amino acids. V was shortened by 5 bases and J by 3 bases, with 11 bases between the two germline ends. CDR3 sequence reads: CASSPGQYYEQYF. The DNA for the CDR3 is TGTGCCAGCAGTCCCGGACAGTACTACGAGCAGTACTTC.

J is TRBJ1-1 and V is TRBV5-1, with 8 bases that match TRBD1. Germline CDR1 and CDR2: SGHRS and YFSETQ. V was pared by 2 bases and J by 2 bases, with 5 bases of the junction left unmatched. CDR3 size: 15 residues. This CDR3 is CASSFRQGINTEAFF. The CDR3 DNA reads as TGCGCCAGCAGCTTCCGACAGGGGATCAACACTGAAGCTTTCTTT.

The CDR3 coding sequence is TGTGCCAGCAGTTACGAGTTCGATCAGCCCCAGCATTTT. It translates to CASSYEFDQPQHF. The chain employs TRBV6-2 or TRBV6-3 and TRBJ1-5; D remains unclear. The CDR3 loop spans 13 amino acids. Looked up from germline, CDR1 is MNHEY and CDR2 is SVGEGT. With 2 bases removed from V and 5 bases from J, the gap between germline ends came to 7 bases.

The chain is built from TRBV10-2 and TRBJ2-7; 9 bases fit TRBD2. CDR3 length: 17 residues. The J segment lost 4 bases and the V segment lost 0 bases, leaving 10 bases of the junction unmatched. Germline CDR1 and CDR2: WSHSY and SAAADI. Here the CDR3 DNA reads TGCGCCAGCAGTGAGTCGACTCTGGGGACTAGCCCTTACGAGCAGTACTTC. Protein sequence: CASSESTLGTSPYEQYF.

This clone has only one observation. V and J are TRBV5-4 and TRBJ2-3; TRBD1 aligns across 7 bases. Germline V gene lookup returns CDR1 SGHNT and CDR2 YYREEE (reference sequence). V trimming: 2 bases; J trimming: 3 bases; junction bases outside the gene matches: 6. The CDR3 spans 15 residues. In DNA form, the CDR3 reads TGTGCCAGCAGCTTACAGGGGATTATAACAGATACGCAGTATTTT. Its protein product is CASSLQGIITDTQYF.

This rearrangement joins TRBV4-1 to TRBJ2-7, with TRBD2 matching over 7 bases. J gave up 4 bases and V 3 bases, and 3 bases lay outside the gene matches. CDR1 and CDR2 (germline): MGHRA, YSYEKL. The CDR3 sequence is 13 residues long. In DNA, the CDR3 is TGCGCCAGCAGCCAGGGGGGGGGATACGAGCAGTACTTC. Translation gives CASSQGGGYEQYF.

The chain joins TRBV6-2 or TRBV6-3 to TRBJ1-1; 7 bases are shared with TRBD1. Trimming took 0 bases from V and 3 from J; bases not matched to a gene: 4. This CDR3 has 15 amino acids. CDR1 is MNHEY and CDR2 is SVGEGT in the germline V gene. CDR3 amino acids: CASSYSRQGDTEAFF. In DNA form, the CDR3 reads TGTGCCAGCAGTTACTCGAGACAGGGAGACACTGAAGCTTTCTTT.

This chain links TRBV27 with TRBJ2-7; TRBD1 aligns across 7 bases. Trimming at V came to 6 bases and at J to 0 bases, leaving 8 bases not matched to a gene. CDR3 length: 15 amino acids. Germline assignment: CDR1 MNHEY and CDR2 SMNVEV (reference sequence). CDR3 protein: CASSRGGAPSYEQYF. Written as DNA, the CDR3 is TGTGCCAGCAGCAGAGGGGGCGCCCCCTCCTACGAGCAGTACTTC.

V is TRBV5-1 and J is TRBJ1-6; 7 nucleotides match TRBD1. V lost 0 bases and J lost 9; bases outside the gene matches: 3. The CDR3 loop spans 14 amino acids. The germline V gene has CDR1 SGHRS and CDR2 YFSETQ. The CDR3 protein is CASSLEGGGSPLHF. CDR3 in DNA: TGCGCCAGCAGCTTGGAAGGGGGCGGTTCACCCCTCCACTTT.

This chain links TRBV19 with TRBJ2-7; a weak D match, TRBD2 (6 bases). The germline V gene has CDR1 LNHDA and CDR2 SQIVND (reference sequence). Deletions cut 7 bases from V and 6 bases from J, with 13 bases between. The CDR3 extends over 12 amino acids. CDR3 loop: CASKTATSEQYF. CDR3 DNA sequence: TGTGCCAGTAAGACAGCGACTAGCGAGCAGTACTTC.

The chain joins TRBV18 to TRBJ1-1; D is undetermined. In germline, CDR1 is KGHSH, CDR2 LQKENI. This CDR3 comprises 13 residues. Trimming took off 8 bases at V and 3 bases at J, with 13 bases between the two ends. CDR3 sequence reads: CASQQLVDTEAFF. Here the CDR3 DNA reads TGTGCCAGCCAACAGCTGGTCGACACTGAAGCTTTCTTT.

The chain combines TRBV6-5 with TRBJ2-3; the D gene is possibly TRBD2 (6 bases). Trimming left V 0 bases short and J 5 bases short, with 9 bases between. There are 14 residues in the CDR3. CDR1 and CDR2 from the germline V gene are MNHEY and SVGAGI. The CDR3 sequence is CASSYSGGLDTQYF. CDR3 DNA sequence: TGTGCCAGCAGTTACTCAGGAGGGCTAGATACGCAGTATTTT.

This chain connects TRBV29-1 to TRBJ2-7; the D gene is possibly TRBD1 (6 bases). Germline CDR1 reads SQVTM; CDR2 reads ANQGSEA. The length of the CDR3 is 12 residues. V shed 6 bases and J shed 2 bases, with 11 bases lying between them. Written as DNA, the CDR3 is TGCAGCGTCCGGGACACAACCTACGAGCAGTACTTC. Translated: CSVRDTTYEQYF.

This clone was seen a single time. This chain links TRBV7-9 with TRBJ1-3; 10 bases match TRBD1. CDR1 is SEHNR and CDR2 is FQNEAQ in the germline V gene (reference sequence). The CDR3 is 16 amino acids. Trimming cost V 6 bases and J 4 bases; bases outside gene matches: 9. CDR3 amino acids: CASRIPGTGAGNTIYF. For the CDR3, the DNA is TGTGCCAGCAGAATTCCCGGGACAGGGGCAGGAAACACCATATATTTT.

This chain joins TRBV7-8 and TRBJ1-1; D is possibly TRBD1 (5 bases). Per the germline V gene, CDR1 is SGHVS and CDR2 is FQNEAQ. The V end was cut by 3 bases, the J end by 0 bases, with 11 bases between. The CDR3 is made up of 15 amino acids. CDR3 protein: CASSFIGEVNTEAFF. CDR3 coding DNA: TGTGCCAGCAGCTTTATAGGGGAAGTGAACACTGAAGCTTTCTTT.

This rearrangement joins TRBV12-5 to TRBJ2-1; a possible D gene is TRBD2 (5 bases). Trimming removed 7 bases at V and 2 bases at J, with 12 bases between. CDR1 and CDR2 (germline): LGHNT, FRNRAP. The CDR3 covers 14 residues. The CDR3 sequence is CASARSGPYNEQFF. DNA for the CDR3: TGTGCTAGTGCGCGGAGCGGACCCTACAATGAGCAGTTCTTC.

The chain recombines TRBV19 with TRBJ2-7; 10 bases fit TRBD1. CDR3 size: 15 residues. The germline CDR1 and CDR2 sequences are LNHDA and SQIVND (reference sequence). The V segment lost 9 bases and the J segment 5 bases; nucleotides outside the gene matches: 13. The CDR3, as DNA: TGTGCCAGCAGGGGACCGGGACAGGGGCCACACGAGCAGTACTTC. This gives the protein CASRGPGQGPHEQYF.